This T cell receptor (beta chain) stems from a study of CD8 T cells in Susac syndrome. Study conclusions and caveats: It was acknowledged in the study that its TCR sequencing and HLA analysis involved a relatively small number of individuals.

With random hexamers, reverse transcription was performed on about 0.5 to 1 ug of RNA. TCRdb reprocessed the immunoSEQ multiplex PCR reads with MiXCR, giving one entry per CDR3 protein. The sample consists of tens of thousands of distinct CDR3 sequences, approximately 95% of them appearing once. TEMRA cells were FACS-enriched and CD8+ and CD4+ T cells negatively isolated. Comments on this clonotype: The target antigen is unknown.

The ends lost 0 bases at V and 1 base at J; junction bases unmatched: 2. This CDR3 has 15 amino acids. Germline CDR1 is LGHNA and CDR2 is YSLEER. The sequenced sample was CD8+ T cells from PBMCs. This chain uses TRBV4-3 with TRBJ2-7, with 8 bases lining up with TRBD2. The source is a human donor with Susac syndrome. The CDR3 protein is CASSQESGRSYEQYF. DNA for the CDR3: TGCGCCAGCAGCCAAGAAAGCGGGAGATCCTACGAGCAGTACTTC.